These 5 T cell receptor beta chains came from one sample sequenced in a study of immune heterogeneity within non-small cell lung tumors. Multiplex PCR amplified TCR beta CDR3 with 32 V and 13 J primers. TCRdb called the multiplex PCR reads again in MiXCR, with one record for every CDR3 protein. The table shows around 29,000 distinct CDR3 sequences, with around 28% occurring only once. Genomic DNA extracted from bulk tumor tissue served as template. A total of 550 to 650 ng was used per sample. Several far-apart biopsies were taken per primary tumor during surgery. Curative surgery was performed on patients who had untreated, newly diagnosed non-small cell lung cancer. Sequenced material: lung tumor tissue. These receptors all come from a man aged 35 to 55 with non-small cell lung cancer.

Concerning this clonotype itself: Just one base apart from a much larger clone, this may be a read error. The gene calls are TRBV20-1 and TRBJ1-5; D is uncertain. The CDR3 contains 14 residues. V dropped 4 bases and J dropped 4 bases, with 14 bases sitting between them. The germline gives CDR1 DFQATT, CDR2 SNEGSKA (reference sequence). In nucleotides, the CDR3 is TGCAGTGCTAAGAGGGAGGAGCAAAATCAGCCCCAGCATTTT. Protein sequence: CSAKREEQNQPQHF.

The chain combines TRBV30 with TRBJ2-1; D remains ambiguous. The germline gives CDR1 GTSNPN, CDR2 SVGIG (reference sequence). Trimming took 2 bases from V and 7 from J, leaving 6 bases between them. This CDR3 contains 11 residues. Written as DNA, the CDR3 is TGTGCCTGGAGTTCGCTAAATGAGCAGTTCTTC. Amino acid sequence: CAWSSLNEQFF. Complete variable domain (other parts from reference TRBV30 and TRBJ2-1): SQTIHQWPATLVQPVGSPLSLECTVEGTSNPNLYWYRQAAGRGLQLLFYSVGIGQISSEVPQNLSASRPQDRQFILSSKKLLLSDSGFYLCAWSSLNEQFFGPGTRLTVL.

In this sample, this clonotype turned up a few times. The chain combines TRBV20-1 with TRBJ2-1, with 8 bases aligning to TRBD2. Germline-derived CDR1 and CDR2 are DFQATT and SNEGSKA (reference sequence). With V trimmed by 3 bases and J by 5 bases, 6 bases remained unmatched. This CDR3 contains 14 residues. The CDR3 loop is CSASGTSGNNEQFF. CDR3 nucleotides: TGCAGTGCTAGTGGCACTAGCGGAAACAATGAGCAGTTCTTC.

V is TRBV24-1 and J is TRBJ1-5; no definite D call. Deletions cut 0 bases from V and 6 bases from J, with 23 bases between. The CDR3 is 19 residues long. The germline gives CDR1 KGHDR, CDR2 SFDVKD. The CDR3: CATSDLSVPFDMDRQPQHF. CDR3 in DNA: TGTGCCACCAGTGATTTGTCGGTCCCCTTCGACATGGATCGTCAGCCCCAGCATTTT.

There are a few counts of this clonotype. This CDR3 reads CASRHNRGSNQPQHF. Here the CDR3 DNA reads TGTGCCAGCAGACATAACAGGGGTAGCAATCAGCCCCAGCATTTT. The chain recombines TRBV6-1 with TRBJ1-5; 7 nucleotides match TRBD1. The ends lost 6 bases at V and 0 bases at J; junction bases unmatched: 5. The CDR3 totals 15 residues. In germline, CDR1 is MNHNS, CDR2 SASEGT.